In its sample, the clone carrying this TCR beta chain was seen many times. This entry comes from a study of human T cells and chemical hapten exposure. MiXCR, applied by TCRdb to the RACE reads, yields one record per CDR3 protein. Counted here are tens of thousands of distinct CDR3 sequences, roughly 9.4% occurring once; the ten biggest clones make up about 6.6%. Time point meaning: patch test 2, 6 weeks after DPC sensitization. Treatment defined: therapeutic diphenylcyclopropenone sensitization with weekly scalp DPC. Investigators collected blood before applying each patch test. The germline V gene encodes CDR1 SGHKS and CDR2 YYEKEE (reference sequence). This CDR3 comprises 18 residues. Trimming removed 0 bases from V and 0 bases from J, with 18 bases in between.

The chain carries TRBV5-5 and TRBJ1-2; D possibly corresponds to TRBD1 (5 bases). This specimen consisted of whole blood, obtained in connection with sensitization to the hapten diphenylcyclopropenone (DPC). This receptor was taken from a man in his thirties or forties with alopecia areata. Some clones in this sample may be carry-over from other donors' samples. CDR3 bases: TGTGCCAGCAGCTTGGGAGTGTCAGGGCGGCTTTCTAACTATGGCTACACCTTC. Its translation is CASSLGVSGRLSNYGYTF.